This entry lists 26 T cell receptor beta chains sequenced from one sample in a study of CD8 T cells in Susac syndrome. Random-hexamer reverse transcription was applied to roughly 0.5 to 1 ug RNA. TCRdb reprocessed the immunoSEQ multiplex PCR reads via MiXCR and lists one record per CDR3 protein. There are about 150,000 distinct CDR3 sequences in the sample; roughly 95% occur only once, and over 0.12% lies in the top ten. Sequenced material: CD8+ T cells from PBMCs. These TCRs come from a human donor with multiple sclerosis.

J is TRBJ2-7 and V is TRBV7-9, with 9 bases matching TRBD1. Trimming cost V 5 bases and J 2 bases; bases outside gene matches: 7. This CDR3 region has 15 residues. Per germline, CDR1 SEHNR and CDR2 FQNEAQ (reference sequence). CDR3 sequence: CASSPRWDRAYEQYF. In DNA form, the CDR3 reads TGTGCCAGCAGCCCGCGGTGGGACAGGGCCTACGAGCAGTACTTC.

The rearrangement uses TRBV29-1 and TRBJ1-1, with D unresolved. Germline-derived CDR1 and CDR2 are SQVTM and ANQGSEA. Trimming removed 1 base from V and 4 bases from J, with 10 bases in between. CDR3 length: 13 amino acids. The CDR3 loop is CSVEGGQRTEAFF. The CDR3 DNA sequence: TGCAGCGTTGAAGGAGGGCAACGCACTGAAGCTTTCTTT.

The chain employs TRBV27 and TRBJ2-1; weak D call: TRBD1 (5 bases). The ends were cut back, 3 bases at V and 6 bases at J, with 9 bases in the middle. This CDR3 has 13 residues. Germline CDR1 is MNHEY and CDR2 is SMNVEV (reference sequence). CDR3 sequence reads: CASSFDSFNEQFF. The CDR3 DNA follows: TGTGCCAGCAGTTTTGACAGTTTCAATGAGCAGTTCTTC.

This chain connects TRBV29-1 to TRBJ2-3; a possible D gene is TRBD1 (6 bases). Germline CDR1 SQVTM, CDR2 ANQGSEA. This CDR3 contains 14 residues. V lost 6 bases and J 3 bases, leaving 16 bases between the germline ends. CDR3 DNA sequence: TGCAGCGTGGGAGACACCGGGACAACAGATACGCAGTATTTT. Amino acids: CSVGDTGTTDTQYF.

The V call is TRBV30, the J call TRBJ1-1; D gene uncertain. Trimming left V 4 bases short and J 2 bases short, with 5 bases between. Germline-derived CDR1 and CDR2 are GTSNPN and SVGIG (reference sequence). This CDR3 comprises 11 residues. CDR3 sequence reads: CAWIENTEAFF. In DNA form, the CDR3 reads TGTGCCTGGATAGAAAACACTGAAGCTTTCTTT.

This chain joins TRBV7-9 and TRBJ2-7, with no clear D. CDR3 size: 12 residues. The germline gives CDR1 SEHNR, CDR2 FQNEAQ (reference sequence). Deletions cut 1 base from V and 5 bases from J, with 6 bases between. CDR3 loop: CASSLGANEQYF. As DNA, the CDR3 is TGTGCCAGCAGCTTAGGGGCGAACGAGCAGTACTTC.

CDR3 region: CASSLGLAGGPFYEQYV. CDR3 in DNA: TGTGCCAGCAGCCTAGGACTAGCGGGGGGGCCCTTCTACGAGCAGTACGTC. J is TRBJ2-7 and V is TRBV2; 15 nucleotides match TRBD2. This CDR3 spans 17 amino acids. Trimming removed 6 bases from V and 3 bases from J; junction bases left unmatched: 9. Germline loops: CDR1 SNHLY, CDR2 FYNNEI.

This clonotype was found once. This chain joins TRBV7-9 and TRBJ1-1; D is unresolved. V lost 0 bases to trimming and J lost 7 bases, with 9 bases between them. The CDR3 sequence is 13 residues long. Germline-derived CDR1 and CDR2 are SEHNR and FQNEAQ (reference sequence). The CDR3, as DNA: TGTGCCAGCAGCTTAGCTACCTCCGGTGAAGCTTTCTTT. This codes for CASSLATSGEAFF.

The chain joins TRBV5-1 to TRBJ1-2; D is ambiguous. CDR1 and CDR2 from the germline V gene are SGHRS and YFSETQ. The CDR3 spans 14 residues. Trimming removed 1 base from V and 6 bases from J, with 13 bases in between. The chain's CDR3 is CASSLSTGVHGYTF. Written as DNA, the CDR3 is TGCGCCAGCAGCTTGAGTACCGGGGTACATGGCTACACCTTC.

The chain has TRBV27 and TRBJ2-5, with D possibly called TRBD1 or TRBD2 (5 bases each). The CDR3 covers 14 residues. From germline, CDR1 is MNHEY and CDR2 SMNVEV (reference sequence). With 5 bases removed from V and 5 bases from J, the gap between germline ends came to 15 bases. The CDR3 DNA reads as TGTGCCAGCAGTCCAGGGACCAACGCGGAGACCCAGTACTTC. It translates to CASSPGTNAETQYF.

This clonotype was observed a handful of times. The rearrangement links TRBV9 to TRBJ2-7; TRBD2 matches at 7 bases. This CDR3 is 14 amino acids long. The germline V gene encodes CDR1 SGDLS and CDR2 YYNGEE. V gave up 0 bases and J gave up 2 bases; unmatched junction bases: 2. The CDR3 here is CASSVGGGPYEQYF. The CDR3 bases are TGTGCCAGCAGCGTAGGCGGGGGTCCCTACGAGCAGTACTTC.

The chain recombines TRBV3-1 with TRBJ1-2; TRBD1 might be the D (5 bases). Germline V lookup: CDR1 LGHDT, CDR2 YNNKEL (reference sequence). The CDR3 loop spans 16 amino acids. Between the trimmed V and J ends, which lost 1 base and 3 bases, there was a span of 15 bases. The CDR3 DNA reads as TGTGCCAGCAGCCAAGGTATAGAGGGGATTCACTATGGCTACACCTTC. It yields the protein CASSQGIEGIHYGYTF.

The CDR3 protein is CASIWDTQYF. The CDR3 nucleotides read TGTGCCAGCATCTGGGATACGCAGTATTTT. The chain couples TRBV2 to TRBJ2-3; D gene ambiguous. This CDR3 spans 10 amino acids. V was pared by 7 bases and J by 6 bases, with 5 bases between. Germline V gives CDR1 SNHLY, CDR2 FYNNEI.

The chain carries TRBV25-1 and TRBJ2-1; D is unclear. V was pared by 5 bases and J by 9 bases, with 8 bases between. Germline values: CDR1 MGHDK, CDR2 SYGVNS. The CDR3 has 11 residues. CDR3 sequence: CASSNGIEQFF. Here the CDR3 DNA reads TGTGCCAGCAGTAATGGGATTGAGCAGTTCTTC. The full variable domain, completed using reference TRBV25-1 and TRBJ2-1, is EADIYQTPRYLVIGTGKKITLECSQTMGHDKMYWYQQDPGMELHLIHYSYGVNSTEKGDLSSESTVSRIRTEHFPLTLESARPSHTSQYLCASSNGIEQFFGPGTRLTVL.

The V gene is TRBV7-2, the J gene TRBJ2-1; 7 positions match TRBD2. The CDR3 consists of 14 residues. CDR1 is SGHTA, CDR2 FQGNSA, per germline. The junction had 0 bases not matched to a gene; V was cut back by 4 bases and J by 0 bases. CDR3 amino acids: CASSWGGSYNEQFF. In DNA, the CDR3 is TGTGCCAGCAGCTGGGGGGGCTCCTACAATGAGCAGTTCTTC. The full variable domain, rest sourced from reference TRBV7-2 and TRBJ2-1, is GAGVSQSPSNKVTEKGKDVELRCDPISGHTALYWYRQSLGQGLEFLIYFQGNSAPDKSGLPSDRFSAERTGGSVSTLTIQRTQQEDSAVYLCASSWGGSYNEQFFGPGTRLTVL.

V usage is TRBV10-3 and J usage is TRBJ1-1, with 10 bases fitting TRBD1. The germline V gene has CDR1 ENHRY and CDR2 SYGVKD. The ends lost 10 bases at V and 7 bases at J; junction bases unmatched: 12. The CDR3 has 14 amino acids. The CDR3: CATSGIGTGDEAFF. The CDR3 coding sequence is TGTGCCACTTCTGGAATCGGGACAGGGGATGAAGCTTTCTTT.

The V and J genes are TRBV14 and TRBJ2-6; maybe TRBD1 (6 bases). Germline CDR1 is SGHDN and CDR2 is FVKESK. V was trimmed by 3 bases and J by 0 bases, leaving 21 bases between them. This CDR3 region has 20 residues. The CDR3 loop reads CASSQSGQFLKSSGANVLTF. The CDR3 bases are TGTGCCAGCAGCCAGTCTGGACAGTTCCTAAAGAGCTCTGGGGCCAACGTCCTGACTTTC.

This chain joins TRBV23-1 and TRBJ2-7; TRBD1 is a possible D gene (6 bases). TRBV23-1 is an ORF; its function is uncertain. CDR3 length: 15 residues. V was clipped by 0 bases and J by 5 bases, with 14 bases between them. The CDR3 reads CASSQSPQGENEQYV. The CDR3, as DNA: TGCGCCAGCAGTCAATCCCCACAGGGCGAGAACGAGCAGTACGTC.

The rearrangement joins TRBV9 to TRBJ2-3, with 10 bases identical to TRBD2. Per germline, CDR1 SGDLS and CDR2 YYNGEE. The CDR3 length is 16 residues. The ends lost 4 bases at V and 0 bases at J; junction bases unmatched: 5. CDR3 region: CASSPSGGVSTDTQYF. The DNA of the CDR3 is TGTGCCAGCAGCCCCAGCGGGGGGGTTAGCACAGATACGCAGTATTTT.

This clonotype was found once. The chain employs TRBV29-1 and TRBJ1-2; D uncertain. The V and J ends lost 1 base and 4 bases respectively, with 7 bases between them. The CDR3 length is 12 residues. Germline loops: CDR1 SQVTM, CDR2 ANQGSEA. The chain's CDR3 is CSVEVEPYGYTF. The CDR3 bases are TGCAGCGTTGAAGTGGAACCCTATGGCTACACCTTC.

This clonotype appeared a few times. A junction end diverges from the germline sequence, so it may reflect a read error. The CDR3 nucleotides are TGTGCCAGCAGTTTAGGGGAGAACACTGAAGCTTTCTTT. It codes for CASSLGENTEAFF. The rearrangement joins TRBV5-1 to TRBJ1-1, with D possibly TRBD1 on 5 matching bases. From germline, CDR1 is SGHRS and CDR2 YFSETQ. The CDR3 is 13 residues long.

The chain is built from TRBV20-1 and TRBJ1-5; unclear D gene. V gave up 0 bases and J gave up 11 bases, with 11 bases separating them. This CDR3 is built from 12 residues. Per germline, CDR1 DFQATT and CDR2 SNEGSKA (reference sequence). The CDR3 DNA sequence: TGCAGTGCTAGAGATTTTAACTCGGCCCAGCATTTT. This encodes CSARDFNSAQHF.

The gene calls are TRBV7-9 and TRBJ2-1; TRBD1 is a possible D gene (5 bases). CDR1 is SEHNR and CDR2 is FQNEAQ in the germline V gene (reference sequence). Between the trimmed V and J ends, which lost 6 bases and 3 bases, there was a span of 18 bases. CDR3 length: 16 residues. This chain's CDR3 is CASRLPRAPDYNEQFF. The CDR3 nucleotides are TGTGCCAGCAGGCTCCCCAGGGCACCGGACTACAATGAGCAGTTCTTC. The complete variable domain, with remaining parts taken from reference TRBV7-9 and TRBJ2-1, reads DTGVSQNPRHKITKRGQNVTFRCDPISEHNRLYWYRQTLGQGPEFLTYFQNEAQLEKSRLLSDRFSAERPKGSFSTLEIQRTEQGDSAMYLCASRLPRAPDYNEQFFGPGTRLTVL.

V gene TRBV7-3 combines with J gene TRBJ2-1; the match to TRBD1 covers 8 bases. Trimming removed 10 bases from V and 0 bases from J; junction bases left unmatched: 14. The CDR3 runs 17 residues. CDR1 and CDR2 from the germline V gene are SGHTA and FQGTGA. The CDR3 DNA reads TGTGCCATACCGCGGGACAGGACTATTTTCTCCTACAATGAGCAGTTCTTC. Protein: CAIPRDRTIFSYNEQFF.

The gene calls are TRBV7-9 and TRBJ2-3; D not resolved. This CDR3 is 15 amino acids long. Trimming shortened V by 4 bases and J by 2 bases, and 13 bases separated the two germline ends. The germline V gene has CDR1 SEHNR and CDR2 FQNEAQ (reference sequence). The CDR3 loop reads CASSSPELNTDTQYF. CDR3 DNA: TGTGCCAGCAGCTCCCCGGAATTAAACACAGATACGCAGTATTTT.

This chain joins TRBV12-3 or TRBV12-4 and TRBJ2-5; possible D gene TRBD1, 5 bases. The CDR3 runs to 14 residues. V shed 5 bases and J shed 2 bases, with 12 bases lying between them. The CDR3 region is CASSATAMQETQYF. Written as DNA, the CDR3 is TGTGCCAGCAGTGCGACAGCGATGCAAGAGACCCAGTACTTC.